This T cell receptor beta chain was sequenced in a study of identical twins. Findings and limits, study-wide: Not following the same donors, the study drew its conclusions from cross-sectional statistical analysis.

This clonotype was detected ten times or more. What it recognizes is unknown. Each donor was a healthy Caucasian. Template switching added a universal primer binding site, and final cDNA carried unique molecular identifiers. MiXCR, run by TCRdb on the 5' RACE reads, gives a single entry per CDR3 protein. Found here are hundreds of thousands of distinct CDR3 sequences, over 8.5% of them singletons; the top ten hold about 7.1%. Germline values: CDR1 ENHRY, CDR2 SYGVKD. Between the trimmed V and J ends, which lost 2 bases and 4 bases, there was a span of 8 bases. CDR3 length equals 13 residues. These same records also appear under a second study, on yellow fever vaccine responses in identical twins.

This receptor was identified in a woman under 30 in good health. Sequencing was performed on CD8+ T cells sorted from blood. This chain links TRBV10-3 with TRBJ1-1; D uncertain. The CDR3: CAISEVGGTEAFF. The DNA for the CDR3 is TGTGCCATCAGTGAGGTTGGCGGCACTGAAGCTTTCTTT.